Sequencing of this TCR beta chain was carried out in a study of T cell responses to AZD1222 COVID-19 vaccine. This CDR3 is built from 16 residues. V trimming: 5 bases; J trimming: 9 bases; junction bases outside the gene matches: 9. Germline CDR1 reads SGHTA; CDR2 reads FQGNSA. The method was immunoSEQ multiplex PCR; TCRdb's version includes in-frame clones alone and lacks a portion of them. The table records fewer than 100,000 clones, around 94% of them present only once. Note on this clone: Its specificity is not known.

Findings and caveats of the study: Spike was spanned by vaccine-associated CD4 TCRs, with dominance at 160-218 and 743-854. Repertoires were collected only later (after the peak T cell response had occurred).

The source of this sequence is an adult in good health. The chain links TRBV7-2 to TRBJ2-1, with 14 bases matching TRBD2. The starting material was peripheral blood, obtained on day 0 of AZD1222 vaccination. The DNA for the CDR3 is TGTGCCAGCAGCACCTGGACTAGCGGGGGGTTTTTTGAGCAGTTCTTC. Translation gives CASSTWTSGGFFEQFF.